One sample yielded the 15 T cell receptor beta chains listed below, sequenced in a study of cytomegalovirus exposure and HLA in healthy donors. Repertoires were generated with immunoSEQ multiplex PCR, while TCRdb's copy carries only in-frame clones and drops some. The sample lists more than 60,000 clones; 96% were seen once. What was sequenced was PBMCs. The origin of the receptors is a woman under 30 in good health and CMV-seropositive.

The CDR3 nucleotides are TGTGCCAGCAGCTCGGGACAGGTCTACGAGCAGTACTTC. This codes for CASSSGQVYEQYF. This rearrangement joins TRBV7-2 to TRBJ2-7; 8 nucleotides match TRBD1. Germline V gene sequence: CDR1 SGHTA, CDR2 FQGNSA. The CDR3 spans 13 residues. J lost 3 bases, V lost 4 bases, and 2 bases had no gene match.

The chain links TRBV9 to TRBJ2-2, with 7 bases identical to TRBD2. CDR3 length: 15 residues. Trimming took 3 bases from V and 7 from J; bases not matched to a gene: 9. CDR1 and CDR2 from the germline V gene are SGDLS and YYNGEE. The DNA for the CDR3 is TGTGCCAGCAGCGGGTCGCGGGAGAGAGGCGGGGAGCTGTTTTTT. Its translation is CASSGSRERGGELFF.

The J gene is TRBJ2-7, the V gene TRBV2, with 9 bases fitting TRBD2. The CDR3 is 13 residues long. With V trimmed by 10 bases and J by 2 bases, 6 bases remained unmatched. Germline assignment: CDR1 SNHLY and CDR2 FYNNEI. The CDR3 nucleotides read TGTGCCACCAAGCGGGAGGCCCCCTACGAGCAGTACTTC. Amino acid sequence: CATKREAPYEQYF.

The V gene is TRBV30, the J gene TRBJ1-5; 7 positions agree with TRBD1. In germline, CDR1 is GTSNPN, CDR2 SVGIG (reference sequence). The CDR3 is made up of 14 amino acids. Trimming cost V 1 base and J 3 bases; bases outside gene matches: 3. This CDR3 reads CAWSGGTVNQPQHF. In DNA form, the CDR3 reads TGTGCCTGGAGTGGCGGGACAGTCAATCAGCCCCAGCATTTT.

J is TRBJ2-4 and V is TRBV28; D remains unclear. Looked up from germline, CDR1 is MDHEN and CDR2 is SYDVKM. CDR3 length: 16 amino acids. Trimming left V 6 bases short and J 8 bases short, with 23 bases between. The CDR3 loop reads CASSSTVLSSGDIQYF. DNA of the CDR3: TGTGCCAGCAGCTCTACGGTTCTATCGAGTGGAGACATTCAGTACTTC.

This clone was found a few times. Here the CDR3 DNA reads TGTGCCAGCAGCTTAACAGACAACTATGGCTACACCTTC. It yields the protein CASSLTDNYGYTF. The chain carries TRBV7-2 and TRBJ1-2; D is unclear. The ends were cut back, 2 bases at V and 2 bases at J, with 6 bases in the middle. The germline V gene encodes CDR1 SGHTA and CDR2 FQGNSA. The CDR3 contains 13 residues.

This chain uses TRBV2 with TRBJ1-6, with D possibly TRBD1 on 6 matching bases. Trimming took 5 bases from V and 0 from J, leaving 14 bases between them. Germline CDR1 reads SNHLY; CDR2 reads FYNNEI. CDR3 length: 17 amino acids. CDR3 amino acids: CASSYQGIHSYNSPLHF. For the CDR3, the DNA is TGTGCCAGCAGTTATCAGGGGATCCACTCCTATAATTCACCCCTCCACTTT.

The count of this clone is one. V usage is TRBV18 and J usage is TRBJ2-3, with TRBD2 identical over 10 bases. Looked up from germline, CDR1 is KGHSH and CDR2 is LQKENI. V shed 6 bases, J shed 2 bases, and the junction held 5 bases outside the gene matches. The CDR3 totals 15 residues. CDR3 bases: TGTGCCAGCTCGCGACTAGCGGGTGTCACAGATACGCAGTATTTT. This sequence encodes CASSRLAGVTDTQYF.

This clone was recorded once. The chain links TRBV9 to TRBJ2-1; TRBD2 aligns across 7 bases. Germline trimming cut 3 bases from V and 6 bases from J; bases unmatched to any gene: 9. Per germline, CDR1 SGDLS and CDR2 YYNGEE. CDR3 length: 15 residues. The CDR3 coding sequence is TGTGCCAGCAGCGAGGGACTACTCATCGGCAATGAGCAGTTCTTC. Translating it yields CASSEGLLIGNEQFF.

This rearrangement joins TRBV7-9 to TRBJ1-5, with D hard to call. The V and J ends lost 8 bases and 7 bases respectively, with 12 bases between them. Germline CDR1 SEHNR, CDR2 FQNEAQ (reference sequence). The CDR3 sequence is 12 residues long. The chain's CDR3 is CASAEGGQPQHF. The CDR3 nucleotides are TGTGCCAGCGCCGAGGGCGGCCAGCCCCAGCATTTT. Filled out from reference TRBV7-9 and TRBJ1-5, the complete variable domain reads DTGVSQNPRHKITKRGQNVTFRCDPISEHNRLYWYRQTLGQGPEFLTYFQNEAQLEKSRLLSDRFSAERPKGSFSTLEIQRTEQGDSAMYLCASAEGGQPQHFGDGTRLSIL.

The CDR3 is CASGQGIDEQFF. CDR3 in DNA: TGTGCCTCAGGACAGGGGATTGATGAGCAGTTCTTC. The rearrangement uses TRBV19 and TRBJ2-1; 9 bases map to TRBD1. The germline V gene encodes CDR1 LNHDA and CDR2 SQIVND (reference sequence). After removal of 11 bases from V and 8 bases from J, the junction contained 7 bases not matched to a gene. This CDR3 is built from 12 residues.

This sequence joins TRBV10-3 and TRBJ1-2, with TRBD1 matching 7 bases. CDR1 is ENHRY and CDR2 is SYGVKD in the germline V gene. The CDR3 sequence is 14 residues long. The V gene end was trimmed by 6 bases and the J gene end by 4 bases; junction bases not matched to a gene: 8. DNA for the CDR3: TGTGCCATCAGGGACCAGACAGGGCCCTATGGCTACACCTTC. The encoded protein is CAIRDQTGPYGYTF.

Points on this clone: At one end the junction does not follow the germline gene, possibly because of a read error. V usage is TRBV5-6 and J usage is TRBJ2-7; 8 positions match TRBD1. Germline values: CDR1 SGHDT, CDR2 YYEEEE. The CDR3 totals 15 residues. The CDR3 reads CASSYSGTGVSGQVF. In DNA, the CDR3 is TGTGCCAGCAGTTACTCCGGGACCGGCGTATCGGGACAGGTCTTC.

This chain connects TRBV28 to TRBJ2-5, with 9 bases that match TRBD2. Losses at the gene ends were 4 bases for V and 5 bases for J; bases not matched to a gene: 5. CDR1 and CDR2 from the germline V gene are MDHEN and SYDVKM. The CDR3 spans 14 residues. In nucleotides, the CDR3 is TGTGCCAGCAGTTGGGCTAGCGGGAAGGAGACCCAGTACTTC. Protein: CASSWASGKETQYF.

V is TRBV29-1 and J is TRBJ1-5; D not certain. CDR1 and CDR2 from the germline V gene are SQVTM and ANQGSEA. The CDR3 totals 13 residues. Trimming stripped 7 bases from V and 3 bases from J, with 13 bases between. CDR3 region: CSARSGPNQPQHF. CDR3 nucleotide sequence: TGCAGCGCAAGATCCGGTCCCAATCAGCCCCAGCATTTT.